This passage covers 28 T cell receptor beta chains from one sample sequenced in a study of T cell responses to AZD1222 COVID-19 vaccine. Using immunoSEQ multiplex PCR, the repertoire was profiled, and TCRdb retains in-frame clones only, with some absent. The sample yields tens of thousands of clones, just over 90% seen once. Here the sequenced sample was peripheral blood, taken on day 0 of AZD1222 vaccination. The receptors were gathered from an adult in good health.

The chain links TRBV10-3 to TRBJ1-5; 8 bases fit TRBD1. V lost 10 bases and J lost 4; bases outside the gene matches: 9. The CDR3 is 14 residues long. Germline V lookup: CDR1 ENHRY, CDR2 SYGVKD. CDR3 residues: CATTDRGGNQPQHF. The CDR3 DNA follows: TGTGCCACGACTGACAGGGGAGGGAATCAGCCCCAGCATTTT.

This clone was observed a handful of times. The chain is built from TRBV7-2 and TRBJ2-7; 16 nucleotides line up with TRBD2. CDR3 size: 17 residues. Trimming took 5 bases from V and 3 from J; bases not matched to a gene: 7. The germline V gene encodes CDR1 SGHTA and CDR2 FQGNSA. DNA for the CDR3: TGTGCCAGCAGCGTAATGGGACTAGCGGGGGGGCTCTACGAGCAGTACTTC. Translated: CASSVMGLAGGLYEQYF.

The V gene is TRBV6-5, the J gene TRBJ1-1; TRBD1 might be the D (5 bases). Trimming cost V 2 bases and J 3 bases, with 10 bases left between them. The CDR3 runs 14 residues. Germline V gene data show CDR1 as MNHEY and CDR2 as SVGAGI. The CDR3 DNA sequence: TGTGCCAGCAGTTACATCGGGGGGGACACTGAAGCTTTCTTT. Translating gives CASSYIGGDTEAFF.

This rearrangement joins TRBV2 to TRBJ1-1; TRBD1 is a possible D gene (5 bases). The germline V gene has CDR1 SNHLY and CDR2 FYNNEI. The CDR3 has 13 amino acids. Trimming took off 6 bases at V and 1 base at J, with 9 bases between the two ends. CDR3 bases: TGTGCCAGCAGCTGGGACCAGAACACTGAAGCTTTCTTT. This translates into CASSWDQNTEAFF.

The V gene is TRBV28, the J gene TRBJ2-1; D is undetermined. The CDR3 consists of 16 residues. V shed 5 bases and J shed 0 bases, with 14 bases lying between them. Germline V gene sequence: CDR1 MDHEN, CDR2 SYDVKM. The CDR3 sequence: CASSPQDRGSYNEQFF. CDR3 coding DNA: TGTGCCAGCAGTCCCCAGGACCGCGGCTCCTACAATGAGCAGTTCTTC.

CDR3 region: CASSPERDYSNQPQHF. CDR3 nucleotide sequence: TGTGCCAGCAGCCCAGAGAGGGATTACAGCAATCAGCCCCAGCATTTT. This rearrangement joins TRBV7-2 to TRBJ1-5; D is uncertain. This CDR3 is 16 amino acids long. With 5 bases removed from V and 1 base from J, the gap between germline ends came to 15 bases. CDR1 SGHTA and CDR2 FQGNSA come from the germline V gene.

V usage is TRBV18 and J usage is TRBJ2-5, with D unclear. The CDR3 covers 12 residues. V lost 5 bases and J 5 bases, leaving 9 bases between the germline ends. The germline CDR1 and CDR2 sequences are KGHSH and LQKENI. CDR3 nucleotides: TGTGCCAGCTCAGGGGTGGTGGAGACCCAGTACTTC. Translating gives CASSGVVETQYF.

This chain uses TRBV2 with TRBJ1-1, with 9 bases matching TRBD1. Germline assignment: CDR1 SNHLY and CDR2 FYNNEI. The CDR3 spans 15 residues. After removal of 5 bases from V and 1 base from J, the junction contained 5 bases not matched to a gene. CDR3 in amino acids: CASSSYRGRNTEAFF. DNA for the CDR3: TGTGCCAGCAGTTCTTACAGGGGGCGGAACACTGAAGCTTTCTTT.

The chain uses TRBV19 and TRBJ1-5; 9 bases map to TRBD1. Trimming at V came to 6 bases and at J to 4 bases, leaving 1 base not matched to a gene. CDR3 length: 13 residues. Germline-derived CDR1 and CDR2 are LNHDA and SQIVND (reference sequence). The CDR3 sequence: CASRDRGNQPQHF. The CDR3 DNA is TGTGCCAGTAGGGACAGGGGAAATCAGCCCCAGCATTTT.

V is TRBV6-2 or TRBV6-3 and J is TRBJ1-5, with D possibly TRBD1 on 5 matching bases. V was pared by 3 bases and J by 0 bases, with 9 bases between. The germline CDR1 and CDR2 sequences are MNHEY and SVGEGT. The CDR3 consists of 15 residues. CDR3 in DNA: TGTGCCAGCAGTTATGGGGGGACTAGCAATCAGCCCCAGCATTTT. Amino acid sequence: CASSYGGTSNQPQHF.

This chain uses TRBV28 with TRBJ1-3; 11 positions match TRBD1. Germline V CDR1 and CDR2: MDHEN, SYDVKM. V shed 8 bases, J shed 4 bases, and the junction held 4 bases outside the gene matches. This CDR3 has 14 residues. CDR3 nucleotide sequence: TGTGCCAGCCTGGGACAGGGGGACGGAAACACCATATATTTT. Translated, it gives CASLGQGDGNTIYF. The full variable domain, its missing parts supplied by reference TRBV28 and TRBJ1-3, is DVKVTQSSRYLVKRTGEKVFLECVQDMDHENMFWYRQDPGLGLRLIYFSYDVKMKEKGDIPEGYSVSREKKERFSLILESASTNQTSMYLCASLGQGDGNTIYFGEGSWLTVV.

V usage is TRBV3-1 (or the pseudogene TRBV3-2) and J usage is TRBJ1-4; no firm D call. Trimming left V 7 bases short and J 3 bases short, with 15 bases between. The CDR3 totals 15 residues. Germline values: CDR1 LGHDT, CDR2 YNNKEL (reference sequence). The CDR3, as DNA: TGTGCCAGCACCGGGAACCGAAACTCTAATGAAAAACTGTTTTTT. It specifies CASTGNRNSNEKLFF.

The chain joins TRBV28 to TRBJ2-7, with TRBD2 as a possible D gene (5 bases). The CDR3 is 14 amino acids. CDR1 is MDHEN and CDR2 is SYDVKM in the germline V gene. Trimming left V 7 bases short and J 4 bases short, with 17 bases between. The CDR3 reads CASTHGVGFYEQYF. CDR3 coding DNA: TGTGCCAGCACCCACGGGGTGGGTTTTTACGAGCAGTACTTC.

This chain joins TRBV5-1 and TRBJ1-2; 7 bases line up with TRBD1. With V trimmed by 0 bases and J by 3 bases, 8 bases remained unmatched. CDR3 length: 16 amino acids. Per the germline V gene, CDR1 is SGHRS and CDR2 is YFSETQ. The CDR3 spells CASSLDETGWDYGYTF. In DNA form, the CDR3 reads TGCGCCAGCAGCTTGGACGAGACAGGGTGGGACTATGGCTACACCTTC.

In DNA form, the CDR3 reads TGTGCCAGCAGCTTAGTGTTTTTTGGGGGGAACACTGAAGCTTTCTTT. Residues: CASSLVFFGGNTEAFF. V is TRBV11-2 and J is TRBJ1-1, with D possibly being TRBD1 (5 bases). CDR3 size: 16 residues. The V and J ends lost 1 base and 1 base respectively, with 13 bases between them. Germline V lookup: CDR1 SGHAT, CDR2 FQNNGV.

This chain links TRBV19 with TRBJ1-1; a possible D gene is TRBD1 (6 bases). The CDR3 runs to 13 residues. V lost 7 bases, J lost 0 bases, and 9 bases lay in between. Germline CDR1 LNHDA, CDR2 SQIVND (reference sequence). CDR3 protein: CASKGGMNTEAFF. CDR3 DNA: TGTGCCAGTAAGGGGGGAATGAACACTGAAGCTTTCTTT.

J is TRBJ2-3 and V is TRBV21-1; the listed D gene, TRBD2, was not tested against the DNA. TRBV21-1 is a listed pseudogene. The CDR3 totals 17 residues. The CDR3 DNA reads TGTGCCAGCAGTATGTCCTTAGCGGGGATGAGCACAGATACGCAGTATTTT. This codes for CASSMSLAGMSTDTQYF.

This sequence joins TRBV18 and TRBJ2-5; 8 positions match TRBD2. This CDR3 is 17 amino acids long. CDR1 is KGHSH and CDR2 is LQKENI in the germline V gene. With 3 bases clipped from V and 5 bases from J, the junction kept 14 bases outside the gene matches. Here the CDR3 DNA reads TGTGCCAGCTCACCGCAATTTGGACTAGCTGTTAGGGAGACCCAGTACTTC. It specifies CASSPQFGLAVRETQYF.

This sequence joins TRBV2 and TRBJ2-2, with D uncertain. CDR3 length: 13 amino acids. The V gene lost 7 bases and the J gene lost 1 base, with 7 bases spanning the gap. The germline V gene has CDR1 SNHLY and CDR2 FYNNEI. CDR3 in amino acids: CASTGVNTGELFF. The CDR3 region has the DNA TGTGCCAGCACAGGAGTGAACACCGGGGAGCTGTTTTTT.

V is TRBV6-6 and J is TRBJ2-7; the D gene is possibly TRBD1 (6 bases). Germline V gene lookup returns CDR1 MNHNY and CDR2 SVGAGI (reference sequence). V was pared by 5 bases and J by 4 bases, with 15 bases between. The CDR3 has 14 amino acids. CDR3 DNA: TGTGCCAGCAGTAACCTACAGGGTTCATACGAGCAGTACTTC. Its protein is CASSNLQGSYEQYF.

The V and J genes are TRBV3-1 (or the pseudogene TRBV3-2) and TRBJ1-1, with D possibly TRBD1 on 6 matching bases. V was trimmed by 0 bases and J by 13 bases, leaving 15 bases between them. Germline V lookup: CDR1 LGHDT, CDR2 YNNKEL (reference sequence). The CDR3 has 13 residues. The CDR3 DNA follows: TGTGCCAGCAGCCAAGATGCGGGGGGCGCGGATTTCTTT. Its translation: CASSQDAGGADFF.

For the CDR3, the DNA is TGTGCCAGCAGCCCCCTCGCCCGGGGGGCCGTTACCGGGGAGCTGTTTTTT. Amino acids: CASSPLARGAVTGELFF. The V gene is TRBV7-2, the J gene TRBJ2-2; D is possibly TRBD2 (7 bases). V lost 5 bases, J lost 5 bases, and 21 bases lay in between. Germline V gives CDR1 SGHTA, CDR2 FQGNSA. The CDR3 spans 17 residues. Complete variable domain (other parts from reference TRBV7-2 and TRBJ2-2): GAGVSQSPSNKVTEKGKDVELRCDPISGHTALYWYRQSLGQGLEFLIYFQGNSAPDKSGLPSDRFSAERTGGSVSTLTIQRTQQEDSAVYLCASSPLARGAVTGELFFGEGSRLTVL.

The J gene is TRBJ1-2, the V gene TRBV2; possible D gene TRBD1, 5 bases. Germline V gene lookup returns CDR1 SNHLY and CDR2 FYNNEI. This CDR3 has 15 residues. Trimming cost V 5 bases and J 5 bases, with 18 bases left between them. In DNA form, the CDR3 reads TGTGCCAGCAGTCCTAGGGGTGGTGGAGTGTATGGCTACACCTTC. Translated: CASSPRGGGVYGYTF.

The gene calls are TRBV7-6 and TRBJ2-7, with 7 bases aligning to TRBD2. The CDR3 loop spans 13 amino acids. After removal of 5 bases from V and 6 bases from J, the junction contained 7 bases not matched to a gene. Looked up from germline, CDR1 is SGHVS and CDR2 is FNYEAQ. CDR3 residues: CASSQMGGFEQYF. CDR3 DNA sequence: TGTGCCAGCAGCCAGATGGGGGGGTTCGAGCAGTACTTC. Together with reference TRBV7-6 and TRBJ2-7, the CDR3 gives the full variable domain: GAGVSQSPRYKVTKRGQDVALRCDPISGHVSLYWYRQALGQGPEFLTYFNYEAQQDKSGLPNDRFSAERPEGSISTLTIQRTEQRDSAMYRCASSQMGGFEQYFGPGTRLTVT.

The J gene is TRBJ2-5, the V gene TRBV7-8, with 10 bases matching TRBD2. After removal of 1 base from V and 5 bases from J, the junction contained 10 bases not matched to a gene. Germline assignment: CDR1 SGHVS and CDR2 FQNEAQ. The CDR3 is made up of 17 amino acids. The CDR3 bases are TGTGCCAGCAGCTTAGGAGGGGCTAGCGGGGGATATGAGACCCAGTACTTC. Its protein product is CASSLGGASGGYETQYF.

CDR3 coding DNA: TGTGCCAGCAGCTCGGGGACTAGCGGGGGGGCCTTGGAGACCCAGTACTTC. Translation: CASSSGTSGGALETQYF. The rearrangement joins TRBV9 to TRBJ2-5; 16 nucleotides match TRBD2. The CDR3 is made up of 17 amino acids. The V gene's germline CDR1 is SGDLS and CDR2 YYNGEE. The V and J ends lost 4 bases and 5 bases, in that order; junction bases with no gene match: 8.

The rearrangement joins TRBV7-3 to TRBJ1-1, with D perhaps matching TRBD1 (6 bases). CDR1 is SGHTA, CDR2 FQGTGA, per germline. Trimming cost V 8 bases and J 1 base, with 11 bases left between them. This CDR3 spans 13 amino acids. In DNA form, the CDR3 reads TGTGCCAGCCGGCAGGGGCGGAACACTGAAGCTTTCTTT. This sequence encodes CASRQGRNTEAFF.

This clone was detected once. V gene TRBV6-2 or TRBV6-3 combines with J gene TRBJ1-6, with a weak D call TRBD1 (5 bases). Germline V CDR1 and CDR2: MNHEY, SVGEGT. This CDR3 spans 15 amino acids. V was pared by 2 bases and J by 10 bases, with 15 bases between. In DNA, the CDR3 is TGTGCCAGCAGTTACGCTATGGGGCTACAGTCACCCCTCCACTTT. Translating gives CASSYAMGLQSPLHF.